Below are 5 T cell receptor beta chains sequenced from a single sample in a study of cytomegalovirus exposure and HLA in healthy donors. 13 Jbeta primers and 60 Vbeta primers were used for the PCR. Libraries were prepared by immunoSEQ multiplex PCR; TCRdb keeps only in-frame clonotypes and omits some of them. This sample has about 160,000 clones, with 70% to 80% found just once. Sequenced input: PBMCs. All receptors come from a human donor in good health.

This chain uses TRBV7-2 with TRBJ2-7, with 9 bases that match TRBD1. Per the germline V gene, CDR1 is SGHTA and CDR2 is FQGNSA. J lost 6 bases, V lost 5 bases, and 2 bases had no gene match. CDR3 length equals 12 residues. The CDR3 protein is CASSLDRGEQYF. The CDR3, as DNA: TGTGCCAGCAGCCTGGACAGGGGCGAGCAGTACTTC.

The chain couples TRBV6-1 to TRBJ2-6; maybe TRBD1 (6 bases). This CDR3 region has 14 residues. From germline, CDR1 is MNHNS and CDR2 SASEGT. Trimming removed 7 bases from V and 2 bases from J, with 9 bases in between. The chain's CDR3 is CASTRGAGANVLTF. The CDR3 DNA reads as TGTGCCAGCACCAGGGGCGCTGGGGCCAACGTCCTGACTTTC.

This chain connects TRBV27 to TRBJ2-3; tentative D call: TRBD2 (7 bases). The germline gives CDR1 MNHEY, CDR2 SMNVEV (reference sequence). The CDR3 is 14 residues long. V dropped 3 bases and J dropped 4 bases, with 11 bases sitting between them. DNA of the CDR3: TGTGCCAGCAGTTTTGGAGGGGGGGCAGATACGCAGTATTTT. Amino acid sequence: CASSFGGGADTQYF.

This sequence joins TRBV9 and TRBJ2-3; 7 bases are a match to TRBD1. Germline CDR1 SGDLS, CDR2 YYNGEE. The trim removed 0 bases at V and 4 bases at J, leaving 2 bases unmatched. The CDR3 is 14 residues long. Here the CDR3 reads CASSVGDSPDTQYF. DNA for the CDR3: TGTGCCAGCAGCGTAGGGGACAGCCCAGATACGCAGTATTTT.

This chain links TRBV28 with TRBJ2-7; TRBD2 matches at 14 bases. Germline V CDR1 and CDR2: MDHEN, SYDVKM. The CDR3 contains 14 residues. V gave up 6 bases and J gave up 3 bases; unmatched junction bases: 1. The CDR3 coding sequence is TGTGCCAGCAGGGGGACTAGCGGGAGCTACGAGCAGTACTTC. Its protein product is CASRGTSGSYEQYF.